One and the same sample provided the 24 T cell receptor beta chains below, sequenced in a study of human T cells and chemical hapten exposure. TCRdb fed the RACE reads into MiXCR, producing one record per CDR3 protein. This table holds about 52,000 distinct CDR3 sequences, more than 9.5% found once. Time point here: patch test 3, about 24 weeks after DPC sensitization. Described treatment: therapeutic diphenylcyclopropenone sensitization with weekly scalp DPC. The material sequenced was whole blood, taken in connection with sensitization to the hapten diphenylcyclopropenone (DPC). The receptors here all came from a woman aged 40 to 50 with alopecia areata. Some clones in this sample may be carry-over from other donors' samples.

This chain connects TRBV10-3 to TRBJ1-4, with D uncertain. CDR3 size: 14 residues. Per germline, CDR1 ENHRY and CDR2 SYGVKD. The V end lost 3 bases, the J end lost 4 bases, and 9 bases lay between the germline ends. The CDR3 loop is CAISESGNNEKLFF. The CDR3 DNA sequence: TGTGCCATCAGTGAATCGGGGAATAATGAAAAACTGTTTTTT.

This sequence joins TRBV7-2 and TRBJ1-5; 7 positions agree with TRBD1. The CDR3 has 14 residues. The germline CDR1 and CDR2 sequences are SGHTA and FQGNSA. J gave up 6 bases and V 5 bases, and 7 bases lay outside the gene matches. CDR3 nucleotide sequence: TGTGCCAGCAGCCCTAAAGGACAGGTTCAGCCCCAGCATTTT. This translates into CASSPKGQVQPQHF.

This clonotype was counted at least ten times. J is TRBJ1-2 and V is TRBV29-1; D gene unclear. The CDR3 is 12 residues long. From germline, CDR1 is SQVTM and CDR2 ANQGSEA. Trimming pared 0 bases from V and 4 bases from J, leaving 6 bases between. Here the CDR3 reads CSVEEGSYGYTF. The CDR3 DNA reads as TGCAGCGTTGAAGAGGGCAGCTATGGCTACACCTTC.

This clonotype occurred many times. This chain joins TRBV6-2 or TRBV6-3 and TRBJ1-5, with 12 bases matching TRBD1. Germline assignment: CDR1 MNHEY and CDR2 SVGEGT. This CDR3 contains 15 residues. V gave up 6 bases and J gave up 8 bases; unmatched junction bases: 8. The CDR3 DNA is TGTGCCAGCAGCTGGGGACAGGGGGCTATGGAGCCCCAGCATTTT. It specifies CASSWGQGAMEPQHF.

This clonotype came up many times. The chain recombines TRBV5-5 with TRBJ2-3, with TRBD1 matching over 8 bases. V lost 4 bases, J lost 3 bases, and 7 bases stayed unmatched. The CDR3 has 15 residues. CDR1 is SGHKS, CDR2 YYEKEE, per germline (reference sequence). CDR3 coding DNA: TGTGCCAGCAGCCTCCGGACAGGGTTTACAGATACGCAGTATTTT. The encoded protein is CASSLRTGFTDTQYF. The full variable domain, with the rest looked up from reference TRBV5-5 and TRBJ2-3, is DAGVTQSPTHLIKTRGQQVTLRCSPISGHKSVSWYQQVLGQGPQFIFQYYEKEERGRGNFPDRFSARQFPNYSSELNVNALLLGDSALYLCASSLRTGFTDTQYFGPGTRLTVL.

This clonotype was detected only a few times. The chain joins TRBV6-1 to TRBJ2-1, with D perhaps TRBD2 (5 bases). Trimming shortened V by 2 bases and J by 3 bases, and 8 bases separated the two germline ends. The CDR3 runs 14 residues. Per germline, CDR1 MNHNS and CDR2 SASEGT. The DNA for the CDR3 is TGTGCCAGCAGTGAATACGGACTCTACAATGAGCAGTTCTTC. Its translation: CASSEYGLYNEQFF.

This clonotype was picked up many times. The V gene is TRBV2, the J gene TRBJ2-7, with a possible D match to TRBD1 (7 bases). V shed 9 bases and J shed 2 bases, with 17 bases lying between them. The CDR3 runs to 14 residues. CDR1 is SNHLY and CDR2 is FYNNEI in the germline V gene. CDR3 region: CASQGGQGPYEQYF. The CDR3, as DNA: TGTGCCAGTCAGGGGGGTCAGGGTCCCTACGAGCAGTACTTC.

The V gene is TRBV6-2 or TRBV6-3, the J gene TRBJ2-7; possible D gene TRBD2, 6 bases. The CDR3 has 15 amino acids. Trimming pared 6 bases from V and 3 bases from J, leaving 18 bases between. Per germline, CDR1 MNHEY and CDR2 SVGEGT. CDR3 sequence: CASRLGPGLYYEQYF. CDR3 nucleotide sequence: TGTGCCAGCAGACTCGGACCGGGACTGTACTACGAGCAGTACTTC.

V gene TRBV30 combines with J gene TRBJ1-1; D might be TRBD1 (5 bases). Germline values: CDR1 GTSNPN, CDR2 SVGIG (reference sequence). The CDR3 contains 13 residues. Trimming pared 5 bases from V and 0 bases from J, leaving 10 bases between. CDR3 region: CAWERGLNTEAFF. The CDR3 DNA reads TGTGCCTGGGAGCGGGGCCTGAACACTGAAGCTTTCTTT. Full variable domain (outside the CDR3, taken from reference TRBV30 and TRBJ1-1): SQTIHQWPATLVQPVGSPLSLECTVEGTSNPNLYWYRQAAGRGLQLLFYSVGIGQISSEVPQNLSASRPQDRQFILSSKKLLLSDSGFYLCAWERGLNTEAFFGQGTRLTVV.

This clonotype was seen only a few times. DNA of the CDR3: TGTGCCAGCAGCGTAGGGTACAGGACGAACACTGAAGCTTTCTTT. Translation: CASSVGYRTNTEAFF. The rearrangement joins TRBV9 to TRBJ1-1; weak D call: TRBD1 (5 bases). The CDR3 contains 15 residues. Trimming removed 0 bases at V and 1 base at J, with 10 bases between. Per the germline V gene, CDR1 is SGDLS and CDR2 is YYNGEE.

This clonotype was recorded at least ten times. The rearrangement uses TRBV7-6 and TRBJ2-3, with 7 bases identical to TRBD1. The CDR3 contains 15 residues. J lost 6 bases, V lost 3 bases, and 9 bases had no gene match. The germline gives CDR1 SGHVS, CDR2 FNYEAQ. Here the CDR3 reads CASSLKGGQVDTQYF. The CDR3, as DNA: TGTGCCAGCAGCTTGAAAGGGGGCCAGGTTGATACGCAGTATTTT.

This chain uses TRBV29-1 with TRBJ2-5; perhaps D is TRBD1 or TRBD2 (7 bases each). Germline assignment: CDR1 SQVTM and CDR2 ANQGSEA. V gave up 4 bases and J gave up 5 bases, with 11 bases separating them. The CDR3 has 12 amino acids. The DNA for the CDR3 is TGCAGCGTTGGACAGGGAGGGGAGACCCAGTACTTC. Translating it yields CSVGQGGETQYF.

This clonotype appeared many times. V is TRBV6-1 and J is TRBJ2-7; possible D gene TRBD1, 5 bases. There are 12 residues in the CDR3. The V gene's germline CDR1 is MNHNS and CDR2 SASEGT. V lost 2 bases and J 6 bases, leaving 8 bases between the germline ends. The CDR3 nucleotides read TGTGCCAGCAGTGAACAGGGATTCGAGCAGTACTTC. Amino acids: CASSEQGFEQYF.

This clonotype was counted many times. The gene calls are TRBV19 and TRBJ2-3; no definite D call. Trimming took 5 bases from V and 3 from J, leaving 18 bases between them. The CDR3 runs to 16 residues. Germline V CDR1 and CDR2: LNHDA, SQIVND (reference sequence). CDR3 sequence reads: CASSPRNFGTTDTQYF. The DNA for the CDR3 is TGTGCCAGTAGTCCCAGGAATTTCGGTACTACAGATACGCAGTATTTT.

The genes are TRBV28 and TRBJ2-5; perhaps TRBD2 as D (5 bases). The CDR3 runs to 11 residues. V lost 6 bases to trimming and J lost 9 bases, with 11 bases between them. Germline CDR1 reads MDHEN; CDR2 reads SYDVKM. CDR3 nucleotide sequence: TGTGCCAGCAGCCCCGGGGTGGCCCAGTACTTC. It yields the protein CASSPGVAQYF.

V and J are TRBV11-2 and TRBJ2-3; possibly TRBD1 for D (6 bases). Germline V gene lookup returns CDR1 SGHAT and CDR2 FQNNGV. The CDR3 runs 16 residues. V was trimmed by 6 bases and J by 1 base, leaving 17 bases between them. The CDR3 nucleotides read TGTGCCAGCAGACCAAGGCTTCGGACAGGCACAGATACGCAGTATTTT. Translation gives CASRPRLRTGTDTQYF.

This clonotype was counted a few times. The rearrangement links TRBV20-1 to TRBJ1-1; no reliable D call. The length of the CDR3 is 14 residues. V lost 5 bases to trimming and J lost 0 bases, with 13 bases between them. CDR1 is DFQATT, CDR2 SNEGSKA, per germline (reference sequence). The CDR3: CSAPTGFLNTEAFF. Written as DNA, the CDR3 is TGCAGTGCTCCCACGGGATTTTTGAACACTGAAGCTTTCTTT.

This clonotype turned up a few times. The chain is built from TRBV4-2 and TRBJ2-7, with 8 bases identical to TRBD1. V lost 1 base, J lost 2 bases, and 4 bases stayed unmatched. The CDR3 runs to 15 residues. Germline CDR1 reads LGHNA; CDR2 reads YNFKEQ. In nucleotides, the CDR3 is TGTGCCAGCAGCCAAGGCGGGACAGGCACCTACGAGCAGTACTTC. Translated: CASSQGGTGTYEQYF.

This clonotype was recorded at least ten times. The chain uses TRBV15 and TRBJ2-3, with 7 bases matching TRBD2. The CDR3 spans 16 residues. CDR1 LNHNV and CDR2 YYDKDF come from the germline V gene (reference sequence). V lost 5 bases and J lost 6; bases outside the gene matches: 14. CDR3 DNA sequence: TGTGCCACCAGCTGGGGGGGACTGCGCCGAGGGGATACGCAGTATTTT. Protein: CATSWGGLRRGDTQYF.

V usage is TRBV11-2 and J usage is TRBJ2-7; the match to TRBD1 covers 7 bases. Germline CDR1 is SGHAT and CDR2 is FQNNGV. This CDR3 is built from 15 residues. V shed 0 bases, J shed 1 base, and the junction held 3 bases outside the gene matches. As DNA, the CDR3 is TGTGCCAGCAGCTTAGATCGGACAGGTTCCTACGAGCAGTACTTC. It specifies CASSLDRTGSYEQYF. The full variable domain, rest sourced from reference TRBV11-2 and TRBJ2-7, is EAGVAQSPRYKIIEKRQSVAFWCNPISGHATLYWYQQILGQGPKLLIQFQNNGVVDDSQLPKDRFSAERLKGVDSTLKIQPAKLEDSAVYLCASSLDRTGSYEQYFGPGTRLTVT.

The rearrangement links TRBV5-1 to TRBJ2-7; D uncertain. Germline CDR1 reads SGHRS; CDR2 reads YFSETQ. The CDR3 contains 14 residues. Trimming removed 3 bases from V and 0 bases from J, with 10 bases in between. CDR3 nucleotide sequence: TGCGCCAGCAGCTCTTCCAGGAGCTCCTACGAGCAGTACTTC. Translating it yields CASSSSRSSYEQYF.

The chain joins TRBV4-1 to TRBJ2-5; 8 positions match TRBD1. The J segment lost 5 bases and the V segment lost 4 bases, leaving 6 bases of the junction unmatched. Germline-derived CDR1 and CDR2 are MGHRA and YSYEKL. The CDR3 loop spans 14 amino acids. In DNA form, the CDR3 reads TGCGCCAGCAGCCTCAGGGGGCCTGGGGAGACCCAGTACTTC. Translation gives CASSLRGPGETQYF.

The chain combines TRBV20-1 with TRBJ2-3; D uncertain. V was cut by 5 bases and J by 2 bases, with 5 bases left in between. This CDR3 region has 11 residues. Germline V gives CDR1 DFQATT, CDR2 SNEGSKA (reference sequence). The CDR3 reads CSAPLTDTQYF. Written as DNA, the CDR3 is TGCAGTGCTCCACTCACAGATACGCAGTATTTT.

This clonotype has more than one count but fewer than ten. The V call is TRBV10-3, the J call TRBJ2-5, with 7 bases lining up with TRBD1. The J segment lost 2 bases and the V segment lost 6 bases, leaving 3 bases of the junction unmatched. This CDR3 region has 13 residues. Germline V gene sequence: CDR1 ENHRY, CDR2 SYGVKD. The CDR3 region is CAIRGTDQETQYF. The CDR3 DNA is TGTGCCATCAGGGGGACAGATCAAGAGACCCAGTACTTC.